This T cell receptor (beta chain) was identified during a study of shared clonotypes between healthy human individuals. Whole-study context: Researchers assigned three CD4 naive, three CD4 memory, two CD8 naive and one CD8 memory plate to each donor. Findings of the study overall: Larger estimated richness was generally seen in naive subsets than in memory subsets.

Remarks on this clone: Its specificity is unknown.

CDR1 is SGHAT, CDR2 FQNNGV, per germline. This CDR3 is built from 15 residues. V lost 3 bases to trimming and J lost 2 bases; unmatched junction nucleotides: 1. Partitioning of CD4+ cells yielded a CD45RA+ naive subset and a CD45RA-negative memory subset. Deep was the level at which the assay was run. Sequenced by immunoSEQ multiplex PCR; TCRdb stores in-frame clones only, minus some. Of 2 million to 2.5 million clones listed, 90% to 96% are singletons. The chain couples TRBV11-2 to TRBJ2-5; TRBD2 aligns across 12 bases. The sample comprised naive CD4+ T cells sorted from blood. Subset denoted: CD45RA+ positively selected. The sequence came from a man between 18 and 35 years old in good health. CDR3: CASSFLAGGQETQYF. The CDR3 nucleotides read TGTGCCAGCAGCTTCCTAGCGGGGGGGCAAGAGACCCAGTACTTC.